This TCR beta chain appears in the sequencing data of a study of shared clonotypes between healthy human individuals (dated by TCRdb to 2020 to 2022). Context from the whole study: The cohort comprised two women and three men aged 18 to 49 years. For each donor, three plates each were used for CD4 naive and CD4 memory, two plates were used for CD8 naive, and one plate was used for CD8 memory. To increase sequencing depth and limit assay-specific biases, different laboratories used diverse techniques to prepare libraries and sequence TCR repertoires. Per donor, leukapheresis produced somewhere between about 0.9 and 9.5 billion PBMCs. To estimate repertoire size and how much clonotypes are shared between individuals, the study performed deep sequencing of blood TCR repertoires from about 5 healthy adults. What the study reported, not specific to this receptor: Higher generation probabilities were observed for clonotypes shared by all four sorted-subset donors than for non-shared clonotypes. Incomplete sequencing was indicated by rarefaction of sorted-subset datasets, despite the large sequencing depth. Naive subsets generally had larger estimated clonotype richness than memory subsets. Sampling was restricted to blood, and TCR repertoires in tissues likely differ from the TCR repertoires found in blood. About 5% of naive CD4, around 3.6% of naive CD8, approximately 2.2% of memory CD4, and 0.4% of memory CD8 clonotypes were shared across four donors. Because the study included a small number of donors, the genetic and exposure-history diversity represented was limited. Pairwise subsampling led to the expectation that sequencing depth would affect the degree of clonotype sharing among donors.

The donors were healthy, HIV-negative adults who had no recently reported acute infections or vaccinations. Only Caucasian adults living in Nashville, Tennessee, USA were represented among the donors. Magnetic negative selection was used to enrich CD4+ T cells, after which naive cells were positively selected on CD45RA and the negative fraction became the memory subset. Blood was obtained by leukapheresis, after which PBMCs were separated by Ficoll-Histopaque density gradient centrifugation and cryopreserved in liquid nitrogen vapor phase. Analytical flow cytometry was used to check the purity and quantity of each magnetically sorted T cell population. Genomic DNA was isolated from each sorted fraction and quantified by UV absorbance on a Nanodrop 2000c. The junction carries 14 bases between V and J, which are trimmed by 3 bases and 2 bases respectively. Inclusive of the bounding cysteine and phenylalanine, the CDR3 is 16 residues long. The DNA shown is the 48-base CDR3, in frame from base 1. CDR1 is given as SGHDT and CDR2 as YYEEEE, both from the germline V gene.

Using the deep immunoSEQ assay, multiplex PCR amplified TCR CDR3 regions from genomic DNA. For each cell subset, the extracted genomic DNA was distributed evenly across all wells of several immunoSEQ 96-well plates, and each plate served as one replicate. For sorted subsets, roughly 0.2 ug genomic DNA, equal to 30,000 or so T cell genomes, was loaded into each replicate PCR. The purified libraries were quantified using a Qubit 3.0 fluorometer, sized with a Bioanalyzer 2100, and then quantified again using the KAPA Library Quantification kit. A separate single-read 150-cycle Illumina NextSeq 550 flow cell was used to sequence each immunoSEQ 96-well plate. For the original study's pipeline: The immunoSEQ output contained only junctional sequences without quality scores, so filtering could not match that applied to full-length reads. Sequences were annotated with PyIR, a Python wrapper for IgBLAST v1.9, using IMGT germline references to assign V/J genes and CDR3. Reads were filtered out if the reads had weak V/J assignments (E-value above 1e-6), no CDR3, stop codons, out-of-frame junctions, or ambiguous translated residues. A V3J clonotype was defined by an identical inferred V gene, J gene, and CDR3 amino acid sequence. To compute the percentage overlap between repertoires, the number of shared unique clonotypes was divided by the size of the smaller repertoire. Repertoire richness was assessed with RTK rarefaction, the Chao1 estimator, and Recon v2.1 estimates of unobserved clonotypes. Generation probabilities for all TCRbeta clonotypes obtained by the gDNA method from a handful of donors were computed using OLGA. TCRdb's version of the immuneACCESS table is confined to in-frame rearrangements and falls short of the full clone set. An unresolved V gene accounts for under half of the shortfall where checked; the remainder is of unknown origin. The D gene and trimming were derived from the DNA, and the V and J assignments and clone size from that table. This sample has about 1.1 million clones in its table, and 60% to 80% of those were observed once. Clones ranked in the top ten supply over 0.8% of the sample.

A word on this clone: This receptor's antigen is unknown. No clone much larger than this one lies a single base away; base qualities are absent.

The sample consisted of memory CD4+ T cells from PBMCs. In the paper's terms, the cell subset or site label means: CD45RA-negative fraction. The sequence is built from TRBV5-6 and TRBJ2-2; TRBD2 is a weak D gene call, 6 bases matching. This TCR came from a man aged 18 to 30 in good health. Some clones in this sample may be carry-over from other donors' samples. DNA sequence: TGTGCCAGCAGCTCTCTAGCGCTCGCTAACACCGGGGAGCTGTTTTTT. Protein translation: CASSSLALANTGELFF.